This TCR beta chain was sequenced for a study of blood T cell repertoires in COVID-19. The method was immunoSEQ multiplex PCR; TCRdb's version includes in-frame clones alone and lacks a portion of them. The profile covers about 64,000 clones, with roughly 85% appearing a single time and roughly 40% taken by the ten largest. Germline trimming cut 4 bases from V and 8 bases from J; bases unmatched to any gene: 12. The CDR3 sequence is 16 residues long. Germline values: CDR1 SEHNR, CDR2 FQNEAQ (reference sequence). What was sequenced was peripheral blood. The origin of this receptor is a woman aged 60 to 75 with COVID-19, enrolled during active disease. V and J are TRBV7-9 and TRBJ2-1; 9 bases are a match to TRBD1. The CDR3 loop reads CASSSKRGQGSDEQFF. CDR3 bases: TGTGCCAGCAGCTCAAAACGGGGACAGGGCTCGGATGAGCAGTTCTTC.